This entry lists 17 T cell receptor beta chains sequenced from one sample in a study of neoadjuvant anti-PD-1 for oral cavity cancer. Measured with immunoSEQ multiplex PCR; TCRdb has only the in-frame clones, and not every one. Of tens of thousands of clones in the sample, roughly 77% are singletons; the top ten hold more than 4%. This sample's time point: after neoadjuvant nivolumab, at surgical resection. The sample consisted of PBMCs, taken after nivolumab (anti-PD-1) treatment. The origin of the receptors is a person aged 40 to 85 with oral cavity squamous cell carcinoma.

The V and J genes are TRBV6-6 and TRBJ1-2; 8 positions agree with TRBD1. CDR1 is MNHNY, CDR2 SVGAGI, per germline (reference sequence). V lost 4 bases and J lost 4; bases outside the gene matches: 11. The CDR3 sequence is 16 residues long. CDR3 in DNA: TGTGCCAGCAGTTCCCGGACAGGGCGCGGGGGCTATGGCTACACCTTC. Its protein is CASSSRTGRGGYGYTF.

The chain uses TRBV4-1 and TRBJ1-6; D remains unclear. CDR1 and CDR2 from the germline V gene are MGHRA and YSYEKL. V lost 1 base and J lost 6, with 7 bases in between. The CDR3 extends over 14 amino acids. The CDR3 bases are TGCGCCAGCAGCCAAGTAGAGGGTAATTCACCCCTCCACTTT. Residues: CASSQVEGNSPLHF.

This rearrangement joins TRBV15 to TRBJ1-5; possible D gene TRBD1, 6 bases. Trimming pared 3 bases from V and 3 bases from J, leaving 12 bases between. The CDR3 runs 15 residues. Germline V gene sequence: CDR1 LNHNV, CDR2 YYDKDF (reference sequence). CDR3 protein: CATSRGQPNNQPQHF. The DNA of the CDR3 is TGTGCCACCAGCAGGGGACAACCAAACAATCAGCCCCAGCATTTT.

This clone was observed once. This rearrangement joins TRBV5-4 to TRBJ1-1, with a possible D match to TRBD1 (5 bases). This CDR3 is built from 15 residues. Germline CDR1 and CDR2: SGHNT and YYREEE (reference sequence). V was trimmed by 1 base and J by 5 bases, leaving 15 bases between them. This CDR3 is CASSLNRQSKTEAFF. In DNA, the CDR3 is TGTGCCAGCAGCTTGAATCGACAGAGTAAGACTGAAGCTTTCTTT.

V and J are TRBV5-6 and TRBJ1-2; perhaps TRBD1 as D (5 bases). The length of the CDR3 is 16 residues. The V end lost 2 bases, the J end lost 4 bases, and 18 bases lay between the germline ends. Germline lookup yields CDR1 SGHDT and CDR2 YYEEEE. CDR3 in amino acids: CASSLAFRAGAYGYTF. The CDR3 coding sequence is TGTGCCAGCAGCTTAGCTTTTAGGGCTGGGGCCTATGGCTACACCTTC.

The chain employs TRBV10-3 and TRBJ2-1; 14 bases match TRBD2. CDR1 is ENHRY, CDR2 SYGVKD, per germline. V shed 8 bases, J shed 9 bases, and the junction held 6 bases outside the gene matches. This CDR3 comprises 14 residues. The CDR3 DNA is TGTGCCATCGCCGGGACTAGCGGGAGCACTGAGCAGTTCTTC. The encoded protein is CAIAGTSGSTEQFF.

V is TRBV2 and J is TRBJ1-4; TRBD1 aligns across 7 bases. The CDR3 runs to 16 residues. The ends lost 5 bases at V and 2 bases at J; junction bases unmatched: 8. The germline gives CDR1 SNHLY, CDR2 FYNNEI. The CDR3 sequence is CASSRGRLGTNEKLFF. CDR3 DNA: TGTGCCAGCAGTAGGGGGCGGCTGGGGACTAATGAAAAACTGTTTTTT.

The chain has TRBV6-5 and TRBJ2-7, with a weak D call TRBD1 (5 bases). Germline CDR1 and CDR2: MNHEY and SVGAGI. Trimming took 2 bases from V and 6 from J, leaving 14 bases between them. This CDR3 comprises 14 residues. The CDR3 spells CASSYGAGRREQYF. The CDR3 region has the DNA TGTGCCAGCAGTTACGGGGCAGGGCGGCGCGAGCAGTACTTC.

This sequence joins TRBV13 and TRBJ2-6; weak D call: TRBD2 (6 bases). CDR3 length: 15 amino acids. The germline V gene has CDR1 PRHDT and CDR2 FYEKMQ (reference sequence). V lost 2 bases and J 3 bases, leaving 8 bases between the germline ends. CDR3 nucleotides: TGTGCCAGCAGCTTAATGCGGGATGGGGCCAACGTCCTGACTTTC. Protein product: CASSLMRDGANVLTF.

This sequence joins TRBV5-1 and TRBJ2-7; D might be TRBD1 (5 bases). V lost 0 bases and J lost 0, with 7 bases in between. This CDR3 is built from 14 residues. Germline CDR1 SGHRS, CDR2 YFSETQ. This chain's CDR3 is CASSLDRGSYEQYF. As DNA, the CDR3 is TGCGCCAGCAGCTTGGATAGGGGCTCCTACGAGCAGTACTTC.

The chain has TRBV28 and TRBJ1-1, with D maybe TRBD1 (5 bases). Per germline, CDR1 MDHEN and CDR2 SYDVKM. Between the trimmed V and J ends, which lost 2 bases and 11 bases, there was a span of 18 bases. The CDR3 consists of 14 residues. The CDR3 DNA reads as TGTGCCAGCAGTTTAGCCCCCCGCCAGGGTGCGGCTTTCTTT. Encoded protein: CASSLAPRQGAAFF.

This chain joins TRBV7-9 and TRBJ1-6; TRBD1 might be the D (5 bases). Germline CDR1 and CDR2: SEHNR and FQNEAQ (reference sequence). The CDR3 runs to 15 residues. V lost 5 bases to trimming and J lost 6 bases, with 14 bases between them. The CDR3 DNA follows: TGTGCCAGCAGCCCGTGGACATCGACTAATTCACCCCTCCACTTT. As protein: CASSPWTSTNSPLHF.

This sequence joins TRBV19 and TRBJ2-2, with 11 bases lining up with TRBD2. The J segment lost 6 bases and the V segment lost 7 bases, leaving 19 bases of the junction unmatched. CDR3 size: 19 residues. The germline CDR1 and CDR2 sequences are LNHDA and SQIVND (reference sequence). The CDR3 sequence is CASTSIRSFSGRAPGELFF. CDR3 nucleotides: TGTGCCAGTACCTCCATTCGCTCCTTTAGCGGGAGGGCCCCCGGGGAGCTGTTTTTT.

DNA of the CDR3: TGTGCCAGCTCACCACCGGGGACAGAAGAAGCTTTCTTT. Translated, it gives CASSPPGTEEAFF. This chain connects TRBV18 to TRBJ1-1, with 7 nucleotides matching TRBD1. CDR3 size: 13 residues. Trimming removed 0 bases from V and 8 bases from J; junction bases left unmatched: 3. Germline-derived CDR1 and CDR2 are KGHSH and LQKENI.

V is TRBV6-1 and J is TRBJ1-5; 8 bases are a match to TRBD1. Germline assignment: CDR1 MNHNS and CDR2 SASEGT. With V trimmed by 0 bases and J by 4 bases, 14 bases remained unmatched. The CDR3 covers 19 residues. Written as DNA, the CDR3 is TGTGCCAGCAGTGAAGCCGAGGACAGGGCGGGGGGTAAGAATCAGCCCCAGCATTTT. This sequence encodes CASSEAEDRAGGKNQPQHF.

V gene TRBV11-3 combines with J gene TRBJ2-2; D may match TRBD1 or TRBD2 (6 bases each). The CDR3 spans 16 residues. With 4 bases removed from V and 0 bases from J, the gap between germline ends came to 12 bases. CDR1 is SGHNT and CDR2 is YENEEA in the germline V gene. The CDR3 loop reads CASSSLGGPNTGELFF. In nucleotides, the CDR3 is TGTGCCAGCAGCTCCCTCGGGGGCCCGAACACCGGGGAGCTGTTTTTT.

The chain has TRBV9 and TRBJ2-5; TRBD2 aligns across 14 bases. J was trimmed by 2 bases and V by 6 bases; bases with no gene match: 9. Germline V gene lookup returns CDR1 SGDLS and CDR2 YYNGEE. CDR3 length: 17 amino acids. The CDR3, as DNA: TGTGCCAGCACCCGGGGACTAGCGGGGGTGCGACAAGAGACCCAGTACTTC. It codes for CASTRGLAGVRQETQYF.